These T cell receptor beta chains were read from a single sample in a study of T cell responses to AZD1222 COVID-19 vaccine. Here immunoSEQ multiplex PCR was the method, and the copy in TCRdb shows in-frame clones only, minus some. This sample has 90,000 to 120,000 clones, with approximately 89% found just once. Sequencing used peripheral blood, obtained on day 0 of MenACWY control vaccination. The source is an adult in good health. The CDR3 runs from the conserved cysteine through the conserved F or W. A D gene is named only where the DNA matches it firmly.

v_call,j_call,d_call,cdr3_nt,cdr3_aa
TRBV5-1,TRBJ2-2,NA,TGCGCCAGCAGCCAAATCGCCGGACCAAACACCGGGGAGCTGTTTTTT,CASSQIAGPNTGELFF
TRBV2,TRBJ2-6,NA,TGTGCCAGCAGTGAATTTGGAGGGTACACTGGGGCCAACGTCCTGACTTTC,CASSEFGGYTGANVLTF
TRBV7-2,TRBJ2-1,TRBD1,TGTGCCAGCAGCTTAGGGCAGGGGGCGAATGAGCAGTTCTTC,CASSLGQGANEQFF
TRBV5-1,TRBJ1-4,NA,TGCGCCAGCAGCTTGGCCCTCGGGGGAAGTAGCGAAAAACTGTTTTTT,CASSLALGGSSEKLFF
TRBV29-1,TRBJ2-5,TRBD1,TGCAGCGCTGGGACAGGGGGAGAGACCCAGTACTTC,CSAGTGGETQYF
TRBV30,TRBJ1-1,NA,TGTGCCTGGAGTTGGGGGAGCACTGAAGCTTTCTTT,CAWSWGSTEAFF
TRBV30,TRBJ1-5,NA,TGTGCCTGGAGTGGGGGGGGCCAGCCCCAGCATTTT,CAWSGGGQPQHF
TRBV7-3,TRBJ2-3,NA,TGTGCCAGCAGCTTAAGAGGCGGGGTTACAGATACGCAGTATTTT,CASSLRGGVTDTQYF
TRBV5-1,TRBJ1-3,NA,TGCGCCAGCAGTATGAGTACAATCTCTGGAAACACCATATATTTT,CASSMSTISGNTIYF
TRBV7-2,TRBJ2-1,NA,TGTGCCAGCAGCTTTAGCCCCTTCAATGAGCAGTTCTTC,CASSFSPFNEQFF